Listed below are T cell receptor beta chains from one sample, sequenced in a study of T cells in Graves' hyperthyroidism and ophthalmopathy. Using its own MiXCR run on the multiplex PCR reads, TCRdb lists one record per CDR3 protein. The profile covers more than 600,000 distinct CDR3 sequences, with about 15% appearing a single time and approximately 8.4% taken by the ten largest. Sequences were obtained from blood. All receptors derive from a man aged 18 to 30 with Graves' hyperthyroidism. The CDR3 runs from the conserved cysteine through the conserved F or W. The D gene is left open where the match is weak. Clone sizes are given selectively: once, few, many, or a class where the clone is expanded.

>TRBV28|-|many|15|TRBJ2-7
TGTGCCAGCAGTTTTGAGTTACGGCTCTCCTACGAGCAGTACTTC
CASSFELRLSYEQYF
>TRBV27|-|many|16|TRBJ2-7
TGTGCCAGCAGCCCTAAGGCGGCGGGACAGTCCTACGAGCAGTACTTC
CASSPKAAGQSYEQYF
>TRBV29-1|TRBD2|many|18|TRBJ2-1
TGCAGCGTTGAACCAGCGGGAGGGCCCGGGGGCTCCTACAATGAGCAGTTCTTC
CSVEPAGGPGGSYNEQFF
>TRBV10-1|-|-|12|TRBJ1-1
TGCGCCAGCAGTGATACGTATACTGAAGCTTTCTTT
CASSDTYTEAFF
>TRBV7-9|TRBD2|-|13|TRBJ2-3
TGTGCCAGCATCCTTACTAGCGAAGATACGCAGTATTTT
CASILTSEDTQYF
>TRBV7-9|TRBD2|-|21|TRBJ2-5
TGTGCCAGCAGCCGCACCAAGCGGGGGGGGGTACCCACTGGTAATTTGGAGACCCAGTACTTC
CASSRTKRGGVPTGNLETQYF
>TRBV6-2/TRBV6-3|-|few|15|TRBJ2-3
TGTGCCAGCAGTTACACGGGCGCGTTCACAGATACGCAGTATTTT
CASSYTGAFTDTQYF
>TRBV2|TRBD2|many|14|TRBJ2-2
TGTGCCAGCAGCGCGAGCGGGGGGTCTCGTGAGCTGTTTTTT
CASSASGGSRELFF
>TRBV7-9|TRBD1|-|13|TRBJ2-7
TGTGCCAGCAGCGTCACAGGGGACCACGAGCAGTACTTC
CASSVTGDHEQYF
>TRBV7-6|-|-|16|TRBJ2-2
TGTGCCAGCAGCTTAGGTTTCGGACTCGCGGGCGGGGAGCTGTTTTTT
CASSLGFGLAGGELFF
>TRBV10-3|TRBD2|-|15|TRBJ2-7
TGTGCCATCAGTGAGAGCGGGAGCCTATCCTACGAGCAGTACTTC
CAISESGSLSYEQYF
>TRBV18|-|-|15|TRBJ1-3
TGTCCCAGCTCACCACCGCAAGGGTTGGGAAACACCATATATTTT
CPSSPPQGLGNTIYF
>TRBV24-1|-|-|16|TRBJ2-2
TGTGCCACCAGTGAACCCAGGGGTTCTAACACCGGGGAGCTGTTTTTT
CATSEPRGSNTGELFF
>TRBV7-9|-|few|14|TRBJ2-6
TGTGCCAGCAGCTTCGTCTCTGGGGCCAACGTCCTGACTTTC
CASSFVSGANVLTF
>TRBV28|-|many|18|TRBJ1-5
TGTGCCAGCAGTTTCCGCCATTGGGGCAGATATAGCAATCAGCCCCAGCATTTT
CASSFRHWGRYSNQPQHF
>TRBV9|-|few|16|TRBJ1-2
TGTGCCAGCAGCGCCAATCCTATGAATTGGTCCTATGGCTACACCTTC
CASSANPMNWSYGYTF
>TRBV29-1|-|-|13|TRBJ2-7
TGCAGCGTCGCCCCAGGGGCGTCCGGCGAGCAGTACTTC
CSVAPGASGEQYF
>TRBV20-1|-|-|13|TRBJ1-1
TGCAGTGCTAAGGAGGGGATGGCCACTGAAGCTTTCTTT
CSAKEGMATEAFF
>TRBV11-1|-|many|13|TRBJ1-2
TGTGCCAGCAGCTTAGGAGGGGGTTCTGGCTACACCTTC
CASSLGGGSGYTF
>TRBV20-1|-|-|10|TRBJ1-4
TGCAGTGCCAGGAATGAAAAACTGTTTTTT
CSARNEKLFF
>TRBV7-8|-|-|16|TRBJ1-2
TGTGCCAGCAGCTTGGGGGGGGACCCGTACAACTATGGCTACACCTTC
CASSLGGDPYNYGYTF
>TRBV29-1|-|-|11|TRBJ2-1
TGCAGCGTTGATTTCAGGGGATGGCAGTTCTTC
CSVDFRGWQFF
>TRBV19|-|-|13|TRBJ2-1
TGTGCCAGTAGTCCGGTTTCCTACAATGAGCAGTTCTTC
CASSPVSYNEQFF
>TRBV12-3/TRBV12-4|-|many|12|TRBJ1-2
TGTGCCAGCAGTGCCCGGGGGTATGGCTACACCTTC
CASSARGYGYTF
>TRBV27|-|many|11|TRBJ2-3
TGTGCCAGCAGTTTTGGGGGCACGCAGTATTTT
CASSFGGTQYF
>TRBV5-6|TRBD2|-|12|TRBJ2-1
TGTGCCAGCAGCTTGATTAGCGGGAAGCAGTTCTTC
CASSLISGKQFF
>TRBV24-1|-|few|15|TRBJ2-1
TGTGCCACCAGTGGAGGGGGTAGCGGCTACAATGAGCAGTTCTTC
CATSGGGSGYNEQFF
>TRBV10-2|TRBD1|-|14|TRBJ1-5
TGCGCCACAGCGCTCGGGACAGGGTATCAGCCCCAGCATTTT
CATALGTGYQPQHF
>TRBV29-1|-|-|12|TRBJ1-5
TGCCCTGAGGGGGGATTCAATCAGCCCCAGCATTTT
CPEGGFNQPQHF